Here is one T cell receptor beta chain with its context. The target antigen is unknown. The PCR had 60 Vbeta and 13 Jbeta primers. The protocol was immunoSEQ multiplex PCR, while the TCRdb copy is restricted to in-frame clones and leaves out a portion. Here the sample spans tens of thousands of clones, more than 70% being singletons. CDR1 and CDR2 (germline): KGHSH, LQKENI. Losses at the gene ends were 6 bases for V and 2 bases for J; bases not matched to a gene: 16. This CDR3 spans 19 amino acids. The data are from a study of cytomegalovirus exposure and HLA in healthy donors. General study results and limits: Across donors, most TCRs were seen rarely, yet some public ones were widespread. An apparent linkage of common viral pathogens to several of the most significant clusters emerged in a later analysis. Data from an earlier analysis indicated that most TCR beta V segments were productive either about 87% or about 30% of the time.

Nominally healthy donors were sampled, though unrecorded immune exposures were likely. This receptor was obtained from a woman between 18 and 29 years old in good health and CMV-seronegative. Sequencing was carried out using PBMCs. The chain recombines TRBV18 with TRBJ2-6; 7 bases fit TRBD1. In DNA form, the CDR3 reads TGTGCCAGCTCGCCCATGATGGGCCAGGGGGTAACTGGGGCCAACGTCCTGACTTTC. This gives the protein CASSPMMGQGVTGANVLTF.